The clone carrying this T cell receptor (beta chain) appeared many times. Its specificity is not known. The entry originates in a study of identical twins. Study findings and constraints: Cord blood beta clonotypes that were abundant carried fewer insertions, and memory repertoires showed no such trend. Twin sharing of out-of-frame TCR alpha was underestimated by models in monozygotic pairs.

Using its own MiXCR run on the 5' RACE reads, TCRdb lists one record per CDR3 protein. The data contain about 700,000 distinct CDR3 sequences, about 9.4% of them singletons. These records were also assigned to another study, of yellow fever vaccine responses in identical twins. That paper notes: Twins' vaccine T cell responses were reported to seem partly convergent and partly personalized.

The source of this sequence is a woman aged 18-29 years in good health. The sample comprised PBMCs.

CDR3 sequence reads: CATSDRISGPETQYF. The CDR3 DNA reads TGTGCCACCAGTGATCGAATCTCCGGGCCAGAGACCCAGTACTTC. The J gene is TRBJ2-5, the V gene TRBV24-1; no definite D call. The CDR3 runs 15 residues. V was trimmed by 3 bases and J by 4 bases, leaving 14 bases between them. Germline V CDR1 and CDR2: KGHDR, SFDVKD.